Below, 9 T cell receptor beta chains from the same sample are listed, as sequenced in a study of chemoradiotherapy in HPV16-positive cancers (dated 2022 in TCRdb). The library was obtained by the immunoSEQ multiplex PCR assay. Held by TCRdb, this immuneACCESS table contains in-frame sequences only and omits some clones. Under half of the omission traces to an unresolved V gene where checked; the cause of the rest is unknown. Across this sample there are approximately 900 clones, with about nine tenths seen only once. The leading ten clones occupy roughly 3.5% of the sample. Material: tumor tissue, obtained from a patient who underwent chemoradiotherapy. These receptors came from a human donor with HPV-associated anogenital cancer.

The chain recombines TRBV18 with TRBJ1-6; 7 bases fit TRBD1. The CDR3 is made up of 15 amino acids. V lost 3 bases to trimming and J lost 5 bases; unmatched junction nucleotides: 4. The germline CDR1 and CDR2 sequences are KGHSH and LQKENI. CDR3 DNA: TGTGCCAGCTCACCTAACCAGGGGGATAATTCACCCCTCCACTTT. It codes for CASSPNQGDNSPLHF.

This chain joins TRBV7-6 and TRBJ1-5; D not resolved. Germline-derived CDR1 and CDR2 are SGHVS and FNYEAQ. Trimming left V 2 bases short and J 8 bases short, with 7 bases between. CDR3 length: 12 amino acids. DNA for the CDR3: TGTGCCAGCAGCTTACTGGGTAAGCCCCAGCATTTT. It translates to CASSLLGKPQHF.

For this clone: The junction departs from germline at one end; a sequencing error may be responsible. The V gene is TRBV11-2, the J gene TRBJ2-7; perhaps D is TRBD1 or TRBD2 (5 bases each). From germline, CDR1 is SGHAT and CDR2 FQNNGV. CDR3 length equals 15 residues. The CDR3 DNA sequence: TGTGCCAGCAGATTAGGACTGGGGGAGCCCTACGAGCAGTACTTC. Its protein product is CASRLGLGEPYEQYF.

The chain links TRBV6-1 to TRBJ1-2; D possibly corresponds to TRBD1 (5 bases). The CDR3 is 12 amino acids. Germline-derived CDR1 and CDR2 are MNHNS and SASEGT. V lost 1 base and J 10 bases, leaving 10 bases between the germline ends. CDR3 in DNA: TGTGCCAGCAGTGAAGGGAGGGACGACTACACCTTC. Its translation: CASSEGRDDYTF.

This clone was picked up one time. V and J are TRBV4-3 and TRBJ2-7; D possibly matches TRBD1 or TRBD2 (5 bases each). This CDR3 comprises 13 residues. Trimming stripped 0 bases from V and 4 bases from J, with 7 bases between. Per the germline V gene, CDR1 is LGHNA and CDR2 is YSLEER. CDR3 loop: CASSQDWGYEQYF. The CDR3 coding sequence is TGCGCCAGCAGCCAAGATTGGGGGTACGAGCAGTACTTC.

The J gene is TRBJ2-7, the V gene TRBV7-9; 9 bases fit TRBD1. J gave up 3 bases and V 4 bases, and 4 bases lay outside the gene matches. CDR1 is SEHNR and CDR2 is FQNEAQ in the germline V gene (reference sequence). The CDR3 is made up of 14 amino acids. The CDR3 bases are TGTGCCAGCAGCTCCGGGACAGGGAACTACGAGCAGTACTTC. Encoded protein: CASSSGTGNYEQYF.

This clone was counted only a few times. The chain has TRBV19 and TRBJ2-7, with TRBD1 matching 10 bases. The CDR3 contains 15 residues. CDR1 and CDR2 from the germline V gene are LNHDA and SQIVND (reference sequence). V dropped 11 bases and J dropped 3; count of bases not matched to a gene: 13. The DNA of the CDR3 is TGTGCCCCAAAGGGTCCGACAGGGGGCATCTACGAGCAGTACTTC. It yields the protein CAPKGPTGGIYEQYF.

This chain joins TRBV5-1 and TRBJ2-5; 9 positions agree with TRBD1. Unmatched junction bases numbered 8, after V lost 5 bases and J lost 0 bases. Germline CDR1 SGHRS, CDR2 YFSETQ. This CDR3 contains 16 residues. CDR3 DNA: TGCGCCAGCAGGAAGGGGACAGGGATGGACCAAGAGACCCAGTACTTC. The encoded protein is CASRKGTGMDQETQYF.

The CDR3 bases are TGTGCCAGCAGGGCAGGGTTGAGCAATCAGCCCCAGCATTTT. Translated, it gives CASRAGLSNQPQHF. V gene TRBV2 combines with J gene TRBJ1-5, with D perhaps matching TRBD1 (5 bases). The length of the CDR3 is 14 residues. Germline loops: CDR1 SNHLY, CDR2 FYNNEI. V lost 6 bases, J lost 1 base, and 10 bases lay in between.